This T cell receptor beta chain was sequenced in a study of CD8 T cells in Susac syndrome. With random hexamers, reverse transcription was performed on about 0.5 to 1 ug of RNA. One entry per CDR3 protein results from TCRdb running MiXCR on the immunoSEQ multiplex PCR reads. The data hold approximately 120,000 distinct CDR3 sequences, with about 90% observed a single time. The ends lost 3 bases at V and 4 bases at J; junction bases unmatched: 6. This CDR3 has 15 residues. Germline CDR1 is WNHNN and CDR2 is SYGVQD (reference sequence). Sequencing used CD8+ T cells from PBMCs. V gene TRBV10-1 combines with J gene TRBJ2-5; 9 bases align to TRBD2. The sequence was obtained from a human donor with multiple sclerosis. CDR3 coding DNA: TGCGCCAGCAGTGATGGGGCGGGAGGGCCAGAGACCCAGTACTTC. Residues: CASSDGAGGPETQYF.